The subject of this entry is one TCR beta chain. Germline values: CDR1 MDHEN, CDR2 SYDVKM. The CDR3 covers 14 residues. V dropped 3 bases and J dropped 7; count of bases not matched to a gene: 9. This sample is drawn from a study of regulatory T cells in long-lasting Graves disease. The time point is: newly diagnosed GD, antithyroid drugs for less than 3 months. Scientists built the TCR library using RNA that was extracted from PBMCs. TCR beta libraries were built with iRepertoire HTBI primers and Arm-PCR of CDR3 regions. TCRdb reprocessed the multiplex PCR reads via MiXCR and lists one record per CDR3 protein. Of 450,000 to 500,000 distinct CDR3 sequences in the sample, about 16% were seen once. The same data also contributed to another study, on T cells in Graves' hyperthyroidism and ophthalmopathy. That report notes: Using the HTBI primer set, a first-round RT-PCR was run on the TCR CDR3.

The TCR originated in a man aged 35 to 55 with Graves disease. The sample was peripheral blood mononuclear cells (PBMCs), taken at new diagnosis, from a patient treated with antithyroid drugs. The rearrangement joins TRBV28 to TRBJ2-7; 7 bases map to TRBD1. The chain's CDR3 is CASSFLQGLKEQYF. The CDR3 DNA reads TGTGCCAGCAGTTTCCTACAGGGGCTCAAAGAGCAGTACTTC.